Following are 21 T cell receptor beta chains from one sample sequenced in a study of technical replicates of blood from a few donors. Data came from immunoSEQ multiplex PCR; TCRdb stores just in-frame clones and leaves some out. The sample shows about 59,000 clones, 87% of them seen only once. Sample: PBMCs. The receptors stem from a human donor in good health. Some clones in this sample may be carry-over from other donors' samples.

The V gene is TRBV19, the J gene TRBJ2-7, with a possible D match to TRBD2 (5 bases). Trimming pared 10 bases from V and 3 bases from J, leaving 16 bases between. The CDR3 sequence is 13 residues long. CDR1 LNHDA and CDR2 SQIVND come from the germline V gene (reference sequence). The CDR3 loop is CATAGVGFYEQYF. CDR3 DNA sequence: TGTGCCACCGCGGGCGTGGGTTTCTACGAGCAGTACTTC.

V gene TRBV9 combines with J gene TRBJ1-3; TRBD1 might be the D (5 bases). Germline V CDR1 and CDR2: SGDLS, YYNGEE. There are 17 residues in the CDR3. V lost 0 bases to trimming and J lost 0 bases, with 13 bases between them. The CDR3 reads CASSVEGASFSGNTIYF. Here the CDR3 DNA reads TGTGCCAGCAGCGTAGAAGGGGCCTCCTTCTCTGGAAACACCATATATTTT.

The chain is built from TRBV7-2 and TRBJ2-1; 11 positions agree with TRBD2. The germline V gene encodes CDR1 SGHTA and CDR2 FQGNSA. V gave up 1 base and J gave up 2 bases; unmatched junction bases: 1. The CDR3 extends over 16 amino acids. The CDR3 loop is CASSLGGLAAYNEQFF. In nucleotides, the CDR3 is TGTGCCAGCAGCTTAGGGGGACTAGCGGCCTACAATGAGCAGTTCTTC. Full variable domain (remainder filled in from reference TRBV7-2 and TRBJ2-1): GAGVSQSPSNKVTEKGKDVELRCDPISGHTALYWYRQSLGQGLEFLIYFQGNSAPDKSGLPSDRFSAERTGGSVSTLTIQRTQQEDSAVYLCASSLGGLAAYNEQFFGPGTRLTVL.

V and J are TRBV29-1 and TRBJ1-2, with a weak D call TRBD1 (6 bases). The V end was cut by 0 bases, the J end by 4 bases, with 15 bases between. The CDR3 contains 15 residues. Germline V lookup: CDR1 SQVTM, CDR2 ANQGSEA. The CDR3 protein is CSVEDPGGAGYGYTF. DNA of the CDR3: TGCAGCGTTGAAGATCCGGGGGGGGCGGGCTATGGCTACACCTTC.

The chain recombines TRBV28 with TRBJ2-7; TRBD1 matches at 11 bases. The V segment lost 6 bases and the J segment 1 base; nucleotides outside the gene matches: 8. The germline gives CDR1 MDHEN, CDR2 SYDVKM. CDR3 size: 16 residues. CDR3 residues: CASSQPGQGASYEQYF. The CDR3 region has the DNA TGTGCCAGCAGCCAGCCCGGACAGGGGGCATCCTACGAGCAGTACTTC.

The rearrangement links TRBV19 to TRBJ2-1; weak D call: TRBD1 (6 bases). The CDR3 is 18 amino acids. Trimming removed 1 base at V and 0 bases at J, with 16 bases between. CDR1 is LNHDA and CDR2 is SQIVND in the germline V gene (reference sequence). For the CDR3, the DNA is TGTGCCAGTAGTATAGTACAGGGAGCCGGTAGCTCCTACAATGAGCAGTTCTTC. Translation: CASSIVQGAGSSYNEQFF.

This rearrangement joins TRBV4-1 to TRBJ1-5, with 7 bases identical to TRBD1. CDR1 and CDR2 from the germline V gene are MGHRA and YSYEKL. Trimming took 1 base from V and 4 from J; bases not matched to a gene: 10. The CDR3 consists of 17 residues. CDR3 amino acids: CASSQVEGSRGNQPQHF. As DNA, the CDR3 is TGCGCCAGCAGCCAAGTGGAGGGGAGCAGGGGGAATCAGCCCCAGCATTTT.

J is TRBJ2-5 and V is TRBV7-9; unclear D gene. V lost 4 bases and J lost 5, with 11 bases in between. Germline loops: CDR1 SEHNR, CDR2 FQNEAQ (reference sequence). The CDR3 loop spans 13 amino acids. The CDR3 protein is CASSYYSAETQYF. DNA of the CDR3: TGTGCCAGCAGCTACTACTCTGCGGAGACCCAGTACTTC.

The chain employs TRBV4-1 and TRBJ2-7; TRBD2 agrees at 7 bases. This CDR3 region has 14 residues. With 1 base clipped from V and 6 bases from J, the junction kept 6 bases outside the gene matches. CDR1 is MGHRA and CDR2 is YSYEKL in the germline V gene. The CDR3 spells CASSQARGTTEQYF. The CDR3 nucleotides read TGCGCCAGCAGCCAAGCTCGGGGGACTACCGAGCAGTACTTC.

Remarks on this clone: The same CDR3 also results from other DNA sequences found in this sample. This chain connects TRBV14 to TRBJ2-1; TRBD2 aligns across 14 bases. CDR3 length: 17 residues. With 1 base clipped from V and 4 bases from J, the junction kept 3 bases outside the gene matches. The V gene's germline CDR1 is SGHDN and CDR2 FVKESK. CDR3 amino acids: CASSQGLAGGRYNEQFF. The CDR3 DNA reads TGTGCCAGCAGCCAAGGACTAGCGGGGGGGCGATACAATGAGCAGTTCTTC.

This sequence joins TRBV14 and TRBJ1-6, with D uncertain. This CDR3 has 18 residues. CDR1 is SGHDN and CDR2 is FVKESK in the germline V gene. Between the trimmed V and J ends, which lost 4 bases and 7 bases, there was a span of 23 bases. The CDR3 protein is CASSRVPRFWAENSPLHF. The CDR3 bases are TGTGCCAGCAGCCGGGTCCCCCGGTTCTGGGCCGAGAATTCACCCCTCCACTTT.

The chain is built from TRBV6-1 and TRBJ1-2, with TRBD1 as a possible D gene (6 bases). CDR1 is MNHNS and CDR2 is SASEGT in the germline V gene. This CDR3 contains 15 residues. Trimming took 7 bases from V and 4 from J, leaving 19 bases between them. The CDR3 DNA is TGTGCCAGCATTCTCAACCCAGGGACATTCTATGGCTACACCTTC. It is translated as CASILNPGTFYGYTF.

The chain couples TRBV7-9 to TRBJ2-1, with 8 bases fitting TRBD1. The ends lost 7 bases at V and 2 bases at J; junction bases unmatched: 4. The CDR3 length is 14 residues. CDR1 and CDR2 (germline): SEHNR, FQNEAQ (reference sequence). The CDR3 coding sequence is TGTGCCAGCACCCAGACAGGGGCCTACAATGAGCAGTTCTTC. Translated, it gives CASTQTGAYNEQFF.

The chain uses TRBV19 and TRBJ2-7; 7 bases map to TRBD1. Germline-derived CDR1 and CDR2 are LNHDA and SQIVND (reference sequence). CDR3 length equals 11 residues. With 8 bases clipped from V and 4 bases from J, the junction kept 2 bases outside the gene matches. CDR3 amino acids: CASAQGYEQYF. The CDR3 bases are TGTGCCAGTGCACAGGGGTACGAGCAGTACTTC.

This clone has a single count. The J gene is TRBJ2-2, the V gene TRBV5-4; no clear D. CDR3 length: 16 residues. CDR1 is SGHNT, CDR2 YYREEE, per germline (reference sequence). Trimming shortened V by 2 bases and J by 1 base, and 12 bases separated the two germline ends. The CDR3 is CASSFRFYGNTGELFF. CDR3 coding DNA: TGTGCCAGCAGCTTCAGGTTTTACGGGAACACCGGGGAGCTGTTTTTT.

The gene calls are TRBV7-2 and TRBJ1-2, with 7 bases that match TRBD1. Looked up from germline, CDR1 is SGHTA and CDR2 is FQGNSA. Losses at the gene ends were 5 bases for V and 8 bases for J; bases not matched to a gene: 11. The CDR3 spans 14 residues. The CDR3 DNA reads TGTGCCAGCAGCCCCGGGACAGCTGGGGGGGGCTACACCTTC. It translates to CASSPGTAGGGYTF.

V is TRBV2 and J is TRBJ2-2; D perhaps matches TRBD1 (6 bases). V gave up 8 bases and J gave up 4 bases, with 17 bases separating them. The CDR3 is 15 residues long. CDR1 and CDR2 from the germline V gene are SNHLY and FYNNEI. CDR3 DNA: TGTGCCAGCGCACAGGGAGATTATTTCACCGGGGAGCTGTTTTTT. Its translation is CASAQGDYFTGELFF.

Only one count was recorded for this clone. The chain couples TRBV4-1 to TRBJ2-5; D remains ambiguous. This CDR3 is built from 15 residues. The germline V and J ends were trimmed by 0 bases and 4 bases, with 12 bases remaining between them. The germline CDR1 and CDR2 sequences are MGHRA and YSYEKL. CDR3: CASSQDLGPGETQYF. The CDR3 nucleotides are TGCGCCAGCAGCCAAGATCTTGGGCCAGGAGAGACCCAGTACTTC.

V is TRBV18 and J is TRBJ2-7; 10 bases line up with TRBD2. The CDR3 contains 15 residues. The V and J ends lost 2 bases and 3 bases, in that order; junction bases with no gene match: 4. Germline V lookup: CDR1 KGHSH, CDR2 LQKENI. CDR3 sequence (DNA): TGTGCCAGCTCACCAACTAGCGGGAATTTCTACGAGCAGTACTTC. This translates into CASSPTSGNFYEQYF.

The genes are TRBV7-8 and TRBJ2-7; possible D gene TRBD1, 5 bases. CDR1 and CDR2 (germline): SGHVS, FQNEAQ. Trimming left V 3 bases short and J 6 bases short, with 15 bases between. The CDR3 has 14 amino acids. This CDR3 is CASSFRTPITEQYF. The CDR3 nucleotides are TGTGCCAGCAGCTTCAGGACACCCATAACCGAGCAGTACTTC.

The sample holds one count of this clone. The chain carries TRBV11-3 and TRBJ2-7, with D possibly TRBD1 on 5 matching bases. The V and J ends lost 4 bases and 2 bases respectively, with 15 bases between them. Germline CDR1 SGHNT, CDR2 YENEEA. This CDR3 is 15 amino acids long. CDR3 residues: CASSSSAGPPYEQYF. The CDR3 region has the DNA TGTGCCAGCAGCTCGTCGGCAGGGCCCCCCTACGAGCAGTACTTC.